One T cell receptor (beta chain) is described in this entry. CDR3 length: 15 residues. The V gene lost 4 bases and the J gene lost 5 bases, with 15 bases spanning the gap. Germline assignment: CDR1 MNHNS and CDR2 SASEGT. This sample is drawn from a study of cytomegalovirus exposure and HLA in healthy donors. The study ran its PCR with 60 Vbeta and 13 Jbeta primers. Method: immunoSEQ multiplex PCR; TCRdb's copy keeps in-frame clones and lacks some. The table lists 120,000 or so clones, around 77% of them singletons. This TCR derives from a human donor in good health. Material for sequencing was PBMCs. The chain recombines TRBV6-1 with TRBJ2-1; the D gene is possibly TRBD2 (6 bases). DNA of the CDR3: TGTGCCAGCAGTGCCCGCGGGGCCGGGGACAATGAGCAGTTCTTC. It yields the protein CASSARGAGDNEQFF.